The 3 T cell receptor beta chains below come from one sample, sequenced in a study of shared clonotypes between healthy human individuals. Clones were read by immunoSEQ multiplex PCR, and TCRdb kept only the in-frame ones, dropping some. The table lists more than 900,000 clones, roughly 74% of them singletons, with roughly 0.57% in the top ten. The sequenced sample was memory CD4+ T cells from PBMCs. Regarding subset: CD45RA-negative fraction. The source is a man between 18 and 35 years old in good health. Some clones in this sample may be carry-over from other donors' samples.

This clone was recorded once. Other DNA sequences in the same sample also yield this CDR3. The CDR3 is CASDRDYEQYF. The DNA of the CDR3 is TGTGCCAGCGACAGGGATTACGAGCAGTACTTC. The genes are TRBV2 and TRBJ2-7; 7 bases are shared with TRBD1. The germline gives CDR1 SNHLY, CDR2 FYNNEI. Trimming removed 8 bases from V and 4 bases from J; junction bases left unmatched: 2. The CDR3 has 11 residues.

The CDR3 spells CASSSGHTQHF. The CDR3 bases are TGTGCCAGCAGCTCTGGACATACCCAGCATTTT. This sequence joins TRBV6-1 and TRBJ1-5; TRBD1 might be the D (5 bases). Germline CDR1 and CDR2: MNHNS and SASEGT. Between the trimmed V and J ends, which lost 6 bases and 11 bases, there was a span of 11 bases. The CDR3 consists of 11 residues.

CDR3 nucleotide sequence: TGTGCCAGCAGTTTATTTCGGAGAGTTGAAGCTTTCTTT. Its protein product is CASSLFRRVEAFF. The chain links TRBV28 to TRBJ1-1; D gene unclear. Germline assignment: CDR1 MDHEN and CDR2 SYDVKM. Trimming shortened V by 1 base and J by 7 bases, and 10 bases separated the two germline ends. The CDR3 contains 13 residues.